Here is one T cell receptor (beta chain) with its context. What it recognizes is unknown. The data were obtained in a study of beta chain features in type 1 diabetes. This CDR3 spans 14 amino acids. V lost 4 bases to trimming and J lost 3 bases; unmatched junction nucleotides: 5. CDR1 and CDR2 from the germline V gene are SGHDT and YYEEEE. TCRB transcripts that were expressed got sequenced, as all of the isolated RNA had been reverse transcribed. TCRdb keeps only in-frame clones here, not all; method: immunoSEQ multiplex PCR. The table has about 700,000 clones, 13% seen once. Study results and limitations: Comparison showed that naive, central memory and Treg TCRB repertoires appeared more similar among patients than among healthy donors. TCRB CDR3s were moderately but significantly shorter in Type 1 diabetes patients in all four CD4+ subsets. TCRB rearrangement may or may not be influenced by HLA type; here this remained unresolved.

The clonotype originates from a young man with type 1 diabetes. J is TRBJ1-2 and V is TRBV5-6, with 8 bases matching TRBD1. The sample taken for sequencing was naive CD4+ T cells from blood. CDR3 sequence: CASSPTGADYGYTF. The CDR3 DNA follows: TGTGCCAGCAGCCCGACAGGGGCGGACTATGGCTACACCTTC. Together with reference TRBV5-6 and TRBJ1-2, the CDR3 gives the full variable domain: DAGVTQSPTHLIKTRGQQVTLRCSPKSGHDTVSWYQQALGQGPQFIFQYYEEEERQRGNFPDRFSGHQFPNYSSELNVNALLLGDSALYLCASSPTGADYGYTFGSGTRLTVV.